This is a list of T cell receptor beta chains from one sample in a study of cytomegalovirus exposure and HLA in healthy donors. Data came from immunoSEQ multiplex PCR; TCRdb stores just in-frame clones and leaves some out. The table records hundreds of thousands of clones, 70% to 90% of them present only once. The sequencing input was PBMCs. These TCRs come from a woman in her late teens or twenties in good health and CMV-seronegative. The CDR3 runs from the conserved cysteine through the conserved F or W. A D gene is named only where the DNA matches it firmly. Size values are once, few and many counts, or a class for expanded clones, and some rows have none.

J gene,D gene,clone size,V gene,CDR3 protein,CDR3 DNA
TRBJ1-2,.,.,TRBV5-6,CASSSKAATSYGYTF,TGTGCCAGCAGCTCCAAGGCGGCAACCTCATATGGCTACACCTTC
TRBJ2-1,TRBD2,.,TRBV7-3,CASSLTFGLAGNEQFF,TGTGCCAGCAGCTTAACGTTCGGGCTAGCGGGGAATGAGCAGTTCTTC
TRBJ1-1,TRBD1,.,TRBV7-3,CASGTGAYTEAFF,TGTGCCAGCGGGACAGGGGCGTACACTGAAGCTTTCTTT
TRBJ1-6,TRBD1,.,TRBV27,CASMGRQGVGSPLHF,TGTGCCAGCATGGGGAGACAGGGGGTTGGCTCACCCCTCCACTTT
TRBJ1-2,.,few,TRBV6-1,CASSEVPYGYTF,TGTGCCAGCAGTGAAGTTCCTTATGGCTACACCTTC
TRBJ2-2,.,few,TRBV5-4,CASSLPTSVGELFF,TGTGCCAGCAGCTTGCCGACTAGTGTCGGGGAGCTGTTTTTT
TRBJ2-7,.,.,TRBV27,CASSLGPTYEQYF,TGTGCCAGCAGTTTGGGGCCTACCTACGAGCAGTACTTC
TRBJ2-7,.,.,TRBV11-2,CAPTVDSRSYEQYF,TGTGCCCCGACCGTCGACAGTCGCTCCTACGAGCAGTACTTC
TRBJ1-4,.,.,TRBV6-6,CASSLTGLNEKLFF,TGTGCCAGCAGTTTGACGGGACTTAATGAAAAACTGTTTTTT
TRBJ1-4,.,.,TRBV5-1,CASRREVTNEKLFF,TGCGCCAGCAGGCGGGAAGTAACTAATGAAAAACTGTTTTTT
TRBJ2-6,.,.,TRBV5-1,CASSLDISGANVLTF,TGCGCCAGCAGCTTGGACATTTCTGGGGCCAACGTCCTGACTTTC
TRBJ2-1,TRBD2,.,TRBV6-5,CASSYSIAGDDNEQFF,TGTGCCAGCAGTTACTCGATAGCGGGGGATGACAATGAGCAGTTCTTC
TRBJ1-1,.,once,TRBV18,CASSPRGTNTEAFF,TGTGCCAGCTCACCACGGGGGACTAACACTGAAGCTTTCTTT
TRBJ1-3,TRBD1,.,TRBV5-1,CASSRTGVGNTIYF,TGCGCCAGCAGTCGGACAGGAGTCGGAAACACCATATATTTT
TRBJ2-7,TRBD1,.,TRBV5-4,CASSGQAGEQYF,TGTGCCAGCAGCGGACAGGCGGGCGAGCAGTACTTC
TRBJ1-1,TRBD1,.,TRBV6-6,CASSYSNRGRTEAFF,TGTGCCAGCAGTTACTCGAACAGGGGCAGGACTGAAGCTTTCTTT
TRBJ2-7,.,once,TRBV19,CASSPSNQGSYEQYF,TGTGCCAGTAGTCCCTCAAACCAGGGTTCCTACGAGCAGTACTTC
TRBJ1-5,.,.,TRBV19,CASSGGLSNQPQHF,TGTGCCAGTAGTGGGGGACTTTCTAATCAGCCCCAGCATTTT
TRBJ1-1,.,.,TRBV19,CASSTGLSTEAFF,TGTGCCAGTAGTACTGGGCTGAGCACTGAAGCTTTCTTT
TRBJ2-1,TRBD1,.,TRBV7-9,CASSPKRGLILIEQFF,TGTGCCAGCAGCCCAAAGAGGGGGCTAATTTTGATTGAGCAGTTCTTC
TRBJ1-1,TRBD1,.,TRBV10-3,CAITGTGVNTEAFF,TGTGCCATCACCGGGACAGGGGTGAACACTGAAGCTTTCTTT
TRBJ2-5,.,.,TRBV6-5,CASKTAGRETQYF,TGTGCCAGCAAAACAGCGGGTCGTGAGACCCAGTACTTC
TRBJ2-5,TRBD1,.,TRBV11-1,CASSDNRGRYETQYF,TGTGCCAGCAGCGACAACAGGGGGCGCTACGAGACCCAGTACTTC
TRBJ2-1,TRBD2,.,TRBV5-6,CASSLASAGGYNEQFF,TGTGCCAGCAGCTTGGCCTCAGCGGGGGGTTACAATGAGCAGTTCTTC
TRBJ2-7,.,once,TRBV7-8,CASSHRSAYEQYF,TGTGCCAGCAGCCACAGATCTGCCTACGAGCAGTACTTC
TRBJ2-1,TRBD2,.,TRBV6-5,CASSRGGYNEQFF,TGTGCCAGCAGCCGGGGGGGATACAATGAGCAGTTCTTC
TRBJ2-3,TRBD2,.,TRBV11-2,CASSLDRLAGVTDTQYF,TGTGCCAGCAGCTTGGACAGACTAGCGGGGGTCACAGATACGCAGTATTTT
TRBJ2-3,.,.,TRBV11-2,CASSLVGTTLTDTQYF,TGTGCCAGCAGCTTAGTAGGGACAACTCTCACAGATACGCAGTATTTT
TRBJ1-2,.,.,TRBV9,CASSGRPYGYTF,TGTGCCAGCTCCGGCAGGCCCTATGGCTACACCTTC